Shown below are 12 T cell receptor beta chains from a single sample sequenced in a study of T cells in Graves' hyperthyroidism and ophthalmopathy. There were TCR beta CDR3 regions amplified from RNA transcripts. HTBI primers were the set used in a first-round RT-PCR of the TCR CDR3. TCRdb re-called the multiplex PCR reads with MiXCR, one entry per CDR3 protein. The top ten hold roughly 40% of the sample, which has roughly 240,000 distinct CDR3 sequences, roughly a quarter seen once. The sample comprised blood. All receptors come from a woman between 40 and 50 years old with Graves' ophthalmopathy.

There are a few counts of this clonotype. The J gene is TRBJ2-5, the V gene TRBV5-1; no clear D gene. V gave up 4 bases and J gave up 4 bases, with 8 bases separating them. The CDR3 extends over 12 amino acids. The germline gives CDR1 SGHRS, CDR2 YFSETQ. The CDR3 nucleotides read TGCGCCAGCAGCGAGAGGCGAGAGACCCAGTACTTC. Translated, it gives CASSERRETQYF. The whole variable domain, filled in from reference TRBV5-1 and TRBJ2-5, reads KAGVTQTPRYLIKTRGQQVTLSCSPISGHRSVSWYQQTPGQGLQFLFEYFSETQRNKGNFPGRFSGRQFSNSRSEMNVSTLELGDSALYLCASSERRETQYFGPGTRLLVL.

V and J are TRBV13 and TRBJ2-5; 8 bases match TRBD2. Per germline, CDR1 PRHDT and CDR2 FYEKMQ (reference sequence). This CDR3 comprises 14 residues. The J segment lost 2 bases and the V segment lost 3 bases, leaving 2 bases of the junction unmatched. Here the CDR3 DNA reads TGTGCCAGCAGCTTGACTAGCGCACAAGAGACCCAGTACTTC. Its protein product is CASSLTSAQETQYF.

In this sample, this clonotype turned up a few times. The CDR3 is CASSSQGANNSPLHF. The DNA for the CDR3 is TGTGCCAGCAGTTCCCAGGGGGCGAATAATTCACCCCTCCACTTT. This chain links TRBV7-6 with TRBJ1-6; TRBD1 agrees at 8 bases. CDR3 size: 15 residues. Germline CDR1 reads SGHVS; CDR2 reads FNYEAQ. V gave up 6 bases and J gave up 5 bases; unmatched junction bases: 6. Full variable domain (remainder filled in from reference TRBV7-6 and TRBJ1-6): GAGVSQSPRYKVTKRGQDVALRCDPISGHVSLYWYRQALGQGPEFLTYFNYEAQQDKSGLPNDRFSAERPEGSISTLTIQRTEQRDSAMYRCASSSQGANNSPLHFGNGTRLTVT.

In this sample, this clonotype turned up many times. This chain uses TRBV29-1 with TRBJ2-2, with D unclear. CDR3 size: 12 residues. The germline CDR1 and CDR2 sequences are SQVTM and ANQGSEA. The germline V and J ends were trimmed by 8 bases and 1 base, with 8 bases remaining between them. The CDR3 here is CSSQENTGELFF. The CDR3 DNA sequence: TGCAGCTCTCAGGAGAACACCGGGGAGCTGTTTTTT.

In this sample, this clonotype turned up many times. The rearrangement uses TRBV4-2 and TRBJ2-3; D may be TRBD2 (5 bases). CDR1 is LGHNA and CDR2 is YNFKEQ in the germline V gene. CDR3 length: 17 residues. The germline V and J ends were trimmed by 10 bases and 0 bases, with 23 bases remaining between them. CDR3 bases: TGTGCCACCTCATTTGGGAGTAAGGGTTGGAGCACAGATACGCAGTATTTT. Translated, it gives CATSFGSKGWSTDTQYF.

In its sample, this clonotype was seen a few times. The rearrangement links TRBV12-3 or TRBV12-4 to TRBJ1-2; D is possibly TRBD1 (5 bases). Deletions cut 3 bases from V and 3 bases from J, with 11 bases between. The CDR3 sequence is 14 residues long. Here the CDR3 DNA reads TGTGCCAGCAGTTTGAACGGAGGGGACTATGGCTACACCTTC. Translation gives CASSLNGGDYGYTF.

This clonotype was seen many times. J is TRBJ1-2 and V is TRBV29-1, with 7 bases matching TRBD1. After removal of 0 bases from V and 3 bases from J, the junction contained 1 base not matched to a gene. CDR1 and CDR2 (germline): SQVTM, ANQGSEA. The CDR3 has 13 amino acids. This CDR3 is CSVEDRGDYGYTF. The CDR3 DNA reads TGCAGCGTTGAAGACAGGGGGGACTATGGCTACACCTTC.

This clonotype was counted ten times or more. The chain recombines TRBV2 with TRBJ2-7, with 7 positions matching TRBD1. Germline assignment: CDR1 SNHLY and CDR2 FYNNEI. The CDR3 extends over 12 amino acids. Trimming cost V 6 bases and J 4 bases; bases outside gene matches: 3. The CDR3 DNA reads TGTGCCAGCAGGGGGGACAGTTACGAGCAGTACTTC. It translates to CASRGDSYEQYF.

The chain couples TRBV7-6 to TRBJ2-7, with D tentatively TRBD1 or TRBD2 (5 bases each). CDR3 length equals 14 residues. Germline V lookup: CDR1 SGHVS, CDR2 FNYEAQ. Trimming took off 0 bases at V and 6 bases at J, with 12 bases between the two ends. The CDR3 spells CASSLAGGDVEQYF. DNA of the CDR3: TGTGCCAGCAGCTTAGCTGGGGGAGATGTCGAGCAGTACTTC.

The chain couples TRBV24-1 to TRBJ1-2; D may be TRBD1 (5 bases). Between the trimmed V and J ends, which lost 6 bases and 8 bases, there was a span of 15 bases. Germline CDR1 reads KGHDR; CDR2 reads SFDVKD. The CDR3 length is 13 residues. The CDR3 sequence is CATSRTGGEGYTF. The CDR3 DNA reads TGTGCCACCAGTCGAACAGGCGGTGAAGGCTACACCTTC.

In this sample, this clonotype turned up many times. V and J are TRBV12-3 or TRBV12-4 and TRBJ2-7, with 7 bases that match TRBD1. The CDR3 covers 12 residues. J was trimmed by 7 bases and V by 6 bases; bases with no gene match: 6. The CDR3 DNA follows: TGTGCCAGCAGCCTCGGGACAGCAGAGCAGTACTTC. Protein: CASSLGTAEQYF.

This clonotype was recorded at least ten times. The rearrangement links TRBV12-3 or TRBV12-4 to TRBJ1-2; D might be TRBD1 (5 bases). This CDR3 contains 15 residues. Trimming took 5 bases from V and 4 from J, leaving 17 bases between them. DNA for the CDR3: TGTGCCAGCAGTCCGGGACTCCCAGAAGGCTATGGCTACACCTTC. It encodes CASSPGLPEGYGYTF.